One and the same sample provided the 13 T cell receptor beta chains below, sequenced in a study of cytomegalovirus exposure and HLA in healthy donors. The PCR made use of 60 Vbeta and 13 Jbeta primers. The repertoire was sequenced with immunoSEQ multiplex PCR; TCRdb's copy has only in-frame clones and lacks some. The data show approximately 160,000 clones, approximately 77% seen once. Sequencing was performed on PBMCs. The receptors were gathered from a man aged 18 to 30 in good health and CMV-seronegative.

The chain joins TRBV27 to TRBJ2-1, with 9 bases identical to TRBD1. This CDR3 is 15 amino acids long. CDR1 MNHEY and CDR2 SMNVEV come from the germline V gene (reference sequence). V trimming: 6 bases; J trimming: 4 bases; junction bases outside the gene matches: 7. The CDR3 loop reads CASSRTGGRYNEQFF. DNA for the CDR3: TGTGCCAGCAGCCGAACAGGGGGCCGGTACAATGAGCAGTTCTTC.

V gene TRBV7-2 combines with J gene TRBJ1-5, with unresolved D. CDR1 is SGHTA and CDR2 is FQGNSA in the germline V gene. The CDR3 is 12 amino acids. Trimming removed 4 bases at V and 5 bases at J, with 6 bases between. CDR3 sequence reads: CASSYIYQPQHF. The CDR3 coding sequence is TGTGCCAGCAGCTACATCTATCAGCCCCAGCATTTT. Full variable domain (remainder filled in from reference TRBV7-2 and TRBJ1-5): GAGVSQSPSNKVTEKGKDVELRCDPISGHTALYWYRQSLGQGLEFLIYFQGNSAPDKSGLPSDRFSAERTGGSVSTLTIQRTQQEDSAVYLCASSYIYQPQHFGDGTRLSIL.

The CDR3 is CSASGSNEQFF. The CDR3 DNA sequence: TGCAGTGCTAGCGGGAGTAATGAGCAGTTCTTC. The rearrangement links TRBV20-1 to TRBJ2-1; TRBD2 is a possible D gene (6 bases). Germline V gene data show CDR1 as DFQATT and CDR2 as SNEGSKA (reference sequence). Trimming took 3 bases from V and 7 from J, leaving 7 bases between them. The CDR3 length is 11 residues.

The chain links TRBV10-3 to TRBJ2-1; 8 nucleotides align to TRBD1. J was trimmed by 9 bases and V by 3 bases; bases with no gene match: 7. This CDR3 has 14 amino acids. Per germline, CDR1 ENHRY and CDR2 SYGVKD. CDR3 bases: TGTGCCATCAGTGAAGCGGACAGGGCTTTTGAGCAGTTCTTC. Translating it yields CAISEADRAFEQFF.

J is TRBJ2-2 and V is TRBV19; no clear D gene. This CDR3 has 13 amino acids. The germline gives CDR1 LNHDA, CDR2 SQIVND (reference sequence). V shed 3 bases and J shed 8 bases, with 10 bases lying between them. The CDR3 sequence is CASSMTGYGELFF. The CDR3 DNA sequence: TGTGCCAGTAGTATGACGGGTTATGGGGAGCTGTTTTTT.

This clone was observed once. CDR3 in DNA: TGTGCCAGCAGCCGAGCCGGGACTAGCTACAATGAGCAGTTCTTC. Its protein is CASSRAGTSYNEQFF. This chain connects TRBV7-9 to TRBJ2-1; 8 nucleotides line up with TRBD2. The CDR3 length is 15 residues. Germline trimming cut 5 bases from V and 3 bases from J; bases unmatched to any gene: 6. The germline CDR1 and CDR2 sequences are SEHNR and FQNEAQ (reference sequence).

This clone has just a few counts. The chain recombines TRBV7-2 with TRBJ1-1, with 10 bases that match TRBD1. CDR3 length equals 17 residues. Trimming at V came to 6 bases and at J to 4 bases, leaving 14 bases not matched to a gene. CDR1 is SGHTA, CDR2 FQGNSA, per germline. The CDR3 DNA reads TGTGCCAGCAGGCCAGGGACAGGGGCCGTTAGCTCCACTGAAGCTTTCTTT. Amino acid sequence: CASRPGTGAVSSTEAFF. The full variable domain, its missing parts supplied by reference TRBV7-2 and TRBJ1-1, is GAGVSQSPSNKVTEKGKDVELRCDPISGHTALYWYRQSLGQGLEFLIYFQGNSAPDKSGLPSDRFSAERTGGSVSTLTIQRTQQEDSAVYLCASRPGTGAVSSTEAFFGQGTRLTVV.

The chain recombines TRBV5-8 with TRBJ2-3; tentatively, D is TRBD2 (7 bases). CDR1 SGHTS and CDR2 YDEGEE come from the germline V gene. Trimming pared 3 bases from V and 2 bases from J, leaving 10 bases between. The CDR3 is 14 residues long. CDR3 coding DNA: TGTGCCAGCAGCTATCGGGGGGCCACAGATACGCAGTATTTT. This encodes CASSYRGATDTQYF.

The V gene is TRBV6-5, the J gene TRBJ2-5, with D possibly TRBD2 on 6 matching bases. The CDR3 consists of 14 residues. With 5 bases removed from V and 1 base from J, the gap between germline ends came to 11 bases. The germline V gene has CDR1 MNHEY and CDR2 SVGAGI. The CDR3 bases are TGTGCCAGCAGTCTCCGACTAGTCCAAGAGACCCAGTACTTC. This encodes CASSLRLVQETQYF.

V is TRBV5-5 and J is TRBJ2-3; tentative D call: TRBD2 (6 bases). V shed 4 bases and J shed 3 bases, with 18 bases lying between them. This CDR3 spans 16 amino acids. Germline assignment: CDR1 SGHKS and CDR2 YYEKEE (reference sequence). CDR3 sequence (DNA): TGTGCCAGCAGCCAGAGCTGGCGGGACCGGACAGATACGCAGTATTTT. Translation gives CASSQSWRDRTDTQYF.

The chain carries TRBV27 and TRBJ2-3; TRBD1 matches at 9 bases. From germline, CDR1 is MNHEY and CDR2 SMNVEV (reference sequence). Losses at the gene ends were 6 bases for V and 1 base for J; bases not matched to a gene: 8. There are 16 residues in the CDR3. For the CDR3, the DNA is TGTGCCAGCAGATTGAGCGACAGGGGGGGCACAGATACGCAGTATTTT. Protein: CASRLSDRGGTDTQYF.

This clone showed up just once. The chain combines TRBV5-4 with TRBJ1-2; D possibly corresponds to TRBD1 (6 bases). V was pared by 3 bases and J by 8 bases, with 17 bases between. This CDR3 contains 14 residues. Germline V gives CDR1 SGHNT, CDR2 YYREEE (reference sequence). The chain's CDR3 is CASSSWGGQGGYTF. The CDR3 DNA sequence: TGTGCCAGCAGCTCATGGGGGGGGCAGGGCGGCTACACCTTC.

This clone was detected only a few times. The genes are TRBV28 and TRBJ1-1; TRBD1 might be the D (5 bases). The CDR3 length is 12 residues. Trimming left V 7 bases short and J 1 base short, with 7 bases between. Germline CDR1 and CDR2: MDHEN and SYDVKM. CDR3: CASKGPNTEAFF. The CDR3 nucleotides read TGTGCCAGCAAGGGGCCGAACACTGAAGCTTTCTTT.